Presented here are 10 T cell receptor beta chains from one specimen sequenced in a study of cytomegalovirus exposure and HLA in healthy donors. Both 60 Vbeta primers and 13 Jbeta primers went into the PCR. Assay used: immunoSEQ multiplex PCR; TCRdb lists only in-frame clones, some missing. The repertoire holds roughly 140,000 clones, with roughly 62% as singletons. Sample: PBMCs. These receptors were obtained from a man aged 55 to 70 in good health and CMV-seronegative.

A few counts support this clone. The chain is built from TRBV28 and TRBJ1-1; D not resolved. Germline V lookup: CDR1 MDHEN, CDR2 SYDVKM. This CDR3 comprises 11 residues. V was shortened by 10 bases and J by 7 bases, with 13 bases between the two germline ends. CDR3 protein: CAMTNGVEAFF. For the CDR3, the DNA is TGTGCCATGACAAACGGGGTTGAAGCTTTCTTT.

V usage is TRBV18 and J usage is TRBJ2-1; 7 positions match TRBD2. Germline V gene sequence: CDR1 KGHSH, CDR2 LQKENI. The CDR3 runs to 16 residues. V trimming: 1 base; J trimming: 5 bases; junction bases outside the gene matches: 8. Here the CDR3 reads CASSPLAGLLDNEQFF. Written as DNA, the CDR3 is TGTGCCAGCTCACCACTAGCGGGCCTCCTTGACAATGAGCAGTTCTTC.

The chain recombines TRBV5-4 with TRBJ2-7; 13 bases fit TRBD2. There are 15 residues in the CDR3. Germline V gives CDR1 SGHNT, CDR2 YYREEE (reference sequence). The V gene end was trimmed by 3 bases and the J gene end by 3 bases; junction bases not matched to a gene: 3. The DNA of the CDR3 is TGTGCCAGCAGCTATGGGACTAGCGGGAACTACGAGCAGTACTTC. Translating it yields CASSYGTSGNYEQYF.

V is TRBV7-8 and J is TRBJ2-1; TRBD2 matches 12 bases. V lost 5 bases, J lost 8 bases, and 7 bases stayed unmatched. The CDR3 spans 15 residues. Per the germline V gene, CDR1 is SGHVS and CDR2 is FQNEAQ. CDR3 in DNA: TGTGCCAGCAGCCTTCGACTAGCGGGAGCGTATGAGCAGTTCTTC. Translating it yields CASSLRLAGAYEQFF.

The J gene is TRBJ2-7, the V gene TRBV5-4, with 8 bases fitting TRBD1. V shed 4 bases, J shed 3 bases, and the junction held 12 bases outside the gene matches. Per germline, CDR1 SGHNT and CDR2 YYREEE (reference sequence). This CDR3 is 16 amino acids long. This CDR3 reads CASSPLQGQGRYEQYF. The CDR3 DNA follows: TGTGCCAGCAGCCCTCTTCAAGGACAGGGCCGCTACGAGCAGTACTTC.

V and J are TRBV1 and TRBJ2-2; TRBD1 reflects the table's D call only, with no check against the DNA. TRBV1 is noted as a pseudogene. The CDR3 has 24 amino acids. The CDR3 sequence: CTSSQDKKTRRDRGRPGDTGELFF. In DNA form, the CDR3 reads TGCACCAGCAGCCAAGACAAAAAAACACGCCGGGACAGGGGGCGTCCCGGGGACACCGGGGAGCTGTTTTTT.

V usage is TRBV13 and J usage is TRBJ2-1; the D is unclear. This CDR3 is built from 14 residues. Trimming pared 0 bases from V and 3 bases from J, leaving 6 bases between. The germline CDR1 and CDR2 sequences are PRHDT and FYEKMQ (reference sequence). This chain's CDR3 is CASSLGLIYNEQFF. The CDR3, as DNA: TGTGCCAGCAGCTTAGGACTAATCTACAATGAGCAGTTCTTC.

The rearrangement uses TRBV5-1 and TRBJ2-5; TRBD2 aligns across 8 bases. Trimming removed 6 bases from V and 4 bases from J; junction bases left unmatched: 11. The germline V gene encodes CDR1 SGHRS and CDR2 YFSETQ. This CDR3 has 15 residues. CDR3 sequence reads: CASNPVGLAGETQYF. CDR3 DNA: TGCGCCAGCAATCCCGTAGGGCTAGCGGGAGAGACCCAGTACTTC.

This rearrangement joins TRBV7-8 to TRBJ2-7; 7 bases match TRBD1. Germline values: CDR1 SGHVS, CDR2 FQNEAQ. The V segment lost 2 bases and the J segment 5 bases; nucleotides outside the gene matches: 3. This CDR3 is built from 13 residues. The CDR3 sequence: CASSLIDRDEQYF. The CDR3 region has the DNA TGTGCCAGCAGCTTAATTGACAGGGACGAGCAGTACTTC.

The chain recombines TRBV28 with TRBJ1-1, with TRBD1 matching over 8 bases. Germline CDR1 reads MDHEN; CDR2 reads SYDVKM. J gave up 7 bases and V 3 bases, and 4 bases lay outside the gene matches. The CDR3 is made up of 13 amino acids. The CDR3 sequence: CASSLGTGNEAFF. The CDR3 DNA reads TGTGCCAGCAGTTTGGGGACAGGAAATGAAGCTTTCTTT.